Listed below are T cell receptor beta chains from one sample, sequenced in a study of molecular identifiers for immune sequencing clone quantification. TCRdb re-called the PCR reads with MiXCR, one entry per CDR3 protein. Here the sample spans 85,000 to 100,000 distinct CDR3 sequences, 20% to 25% being singletons. Material: naive CD8+ T cells from blood, with Jurkat cell RNA spiked in. The source is a human donor in good health. Some libraries in this study had Jurkat cell RNA spiked in. Both conserved end residues are part of each CDR3. Fields, in order: V gene, J gene, D gene, clone size, CDR3 DNA, CDR3 protein. D genes are given only for firm matches. Where a row states a size, it is once, few, many or the class of an expanded clone; other rows omit it.

V: TRBV27; J: TRBJ2-1; D: TRBD2; size: few; DNA: TGTGCCAGCATGGCGGGAGGATTCTACAATGAGCAGTTCTTC; CDR3: CASMAGGFYNEQFF
V: TRBV12-3/TRBV12-4; J: TRBJ2-2; D: .; size: once; DNA: TGTGCCAGCAGAGCTAGCATGGCATCGAACACCGGGGAGCTGATTTTT; CDR3: CASRASMASNTGELIF
V: TRBV9; J: TRBJ2-3; D: .; size: many; DNA: TGTGCCAGCAGCGAGTCGGGTGTGAGCACAGATACGCAGTATTTT; CDR3: CASSESGVSTDTQYF
V: TRBV6-2/TRBV6-3; J: TRBJ1-1; D: .; size: many; DNA: TGTGCCAGCAGTTACGCGGAGCCCAACACTGAAGCTTTCTTT; CDR3: CASSYAEPNTEAFF
V: TRBV19; J: TRBJ2-7; D: .; size: few; DNA: TGTGCCAGTAGTTTCCCCCACGAGCAGTACTTC; CDR3: CASSFPHEQYF
V: TRBV7-9; J: TRBJ1-5; D: .; size: many; DNA: TGTGCCAGCAGCTCCGCGCTGCCAGAATATAGCAATCAGCCCCAGCATTTT; CDR3: CASSSALPEYSNQPQHF
V: TRBV27; J: TRBJ2-7; D: .; size: .; DNA: TGTGCCAGCAGTTTAGCAACGCCACAGGGTTTGAGCATGGACGAGCAGTACTTC; CDR3: CASSLATPQGLSMDEQYF
V: TRBV4-1; J: TRBJ1-1; D: TRBD1; size: .; DNA: TGCGCCAGCAGCGCAGGGGGCCCCACTGAAGCTTTCTTT; CDR3: CASSAGGPTEAFF
V: TRBV28; J: TRBJ2-3; D: TRBD2; size: many; DNA: TGTGCCAGCAGTGTAGCGGGCTTGGCATTGTCGACAGATACGCAGTATTTT; CDR3: CASSVAGLALSTDTQYF
V: TRBV19; J: TRBJ2-1; D: .; size: .; DNA: TGTGCCAGCCGTCCCGGGAGCTCCTACAATGAGCAGTTCTTC; CDR3: CASRPGSSYNEQFF
V: TRBV9; J: TRBJ2-3; D: .; size: .; DNA: TGTGCCAGCAGCGCCTCTGCGGTAACTAGCACAGATACGCAGTATTTT; CDR3: CASSASAVTSTDTQYF
V: TRBV2; J: TRBJ2-7; D: TRBD1; size: .; DNA: TGTGCCAGCAGTGACCGACAGGGAACCTCCTACGAGCAGTACTTC; CDR3: CASSDRQGTSYEQYF
V: TRBV28; J: TRBJ2-3; D: .; size: many; DNA: TGTGCCAGCAGTTCTTTACTATCGAATGGTCGGAGGACAGATACGCAGTATTTT; CDR3: CASSSLLSNGRRTDTQYF
V: TRBV6-5; J: TRBJ2-5; D: .; size: many; DNA: TGTGCCAGCAGTTACGCCGGGATGGATATTTACTTC; CDR3: CASSYAGMDIYF
V: TRBV30; J: TRBJ2-7; D: .; size: .; DNA: TGTGCCTGGAGTGCGGGAGCCTCCTACGAGCAGTACTTC; CDR3: CAWSAGASYEQYF
V: TRBV4-3; J: TRBJ2-1; D: TRBD2; size: many; DNA: TGCGCCAGCAGCCAGGATCGTACCGGGACTAGTTACAATGAGCAGTTCTTC; CDR3: CASSQDRTGTSYNEQFF
V: TRBV20-1; J: TRBJ2-7; D: TRBD2; size: many; DNA: TGCAGTGCTAGAGATCGTATTGAGCTAGCGGCCTCCTACGAGCAGTACTTC; CDR3: CSARDRIELAASYEQYF
V: TRBV7-6; J: TRBJ2-1; D: TRBD2; size: many; DNA: TGTGCCACCACCATAACTAGCGGTAACAATGAGCAGTTCTTC; CDR3: CATTITSGNNEQFF
V: TRBV5-1; J: TRBJ2-3; D: .; size: many; DNA: TGCGCCAGCAGCCCTCCAAACACAGATACGCAGTATTTT; CDR3: CASSPPNTDTQYF
V: TRBV7-9; J: TRBJ1-2; D: .; size: few; DNA: TGTGCCAGCAGCTTAGCCGGCAGGAACCATGGCTACACCTTC; CDR3: CASSLAGRNHGYTF
V: TRBV27; J: TRBJ2-1; D: .; size: .; DNA: TGTGCCAGCAAGACTTACAGTTCCTATAGCTCCTACAATGAGCAGTTCTTC; CDR3: CASKTYSSYSSYNEQFF
V: TRBV20-1; J: TRBJ2-2; D: .; size: many; DNA: TGCAGTGCTAGAGAGTTGGCGAACACCGGGGAGCTGTTTTTT; CDR3: CSARELANTGELFF
V: TRBV11-2; J: TRBJ2-7; D: TRBD1; size: few; DNA: TGTGCCAGCAGCTATGACAGGGGCTACGAGCAGTACTTC; CDR3: CASSYDRGYEQYF
V: TRBV13; J: TRBJ1-2; D: .; size: many; DNA: TGTGCCAGCAGCCAGGACAGAAGAAACTATGGCTACACCTTC; CDR3: CASSQDRRNYGYTF
V: TRBV2; J: TRBJ1-1; D: .; size: many; DNA: TGTGCCAGCAGCCTAGGACAGAACCCGGGTACTGAAGCTTTCTTT; CDR3: CASSLGQNPGTEAFF
V: TRBV30; J: TRBJ2-3; D: TRBD1; size: .; DNA: TGTGCCATGGATGGACAGGGGGGCACAGATACGCAGTATTTT; CDR3: CAMDGQGGTDTQYF
V: TRBV6-5; J: TRBJ2-1; D: TRBD2; size: few; DNA: TGTGCCAGCCGTTACCCCGGGGGGTCCGGGGGTGAGCAGTTCTTC; CDR3: CASRYPGGSGGEQFF
V: TRBV6-5; J: TRBJ2-3; D: TRBD2; size: many; DNA: TGTGCCAGCAGACGACTAGCGGGGGGCCGCACAGATACGCAGTATTTT; CDR3: CASRRLAGGRTDTQYF
V: TRBV27; J: TRBJ1-5; D: TRBD1; size: few; DNA: TGTGCCAGCAAACCGGGACAGGGAGATCAGCCCCAGCATTTT; CDR3: CASKPGQGDQPQHF
V: TRBV12-3/TRBV12-4; J: TRBJ2-2; D: .; size: .; DNA: TGTGCCACACGACGGGTGACCGGGGAGCTGTTTTTT; CDR3: CATRRVTGELFF
V: TRBV20-1; J: TRBJ1-1; D: TRBD1; size: many; DNA: TGCAGTGCTAGCGATCCAGGGGGGGGTACTGAAGCTTTCTTT; CDR3: CSASDPGGGTEAFF
V: TRBV6-2/TRBV6-3; J: TRBJ2-3; D: TRBD2; size: many; DNA: TGTGCCAGCGGGATAGCGGGGGCAAACCCCCCAGATACGCAGTATTTT; CDR3: CASGIAGANPPDTQYF
V: TRBV6-2/TRBV6-3; J: TRBJ2-1; D: TRBD2; size: few; DNA: TGTGCCAGCAGTTACGTTAAGCGGGAGAATGAGCAGTTCTTC; CDR3: CASSYVKRENEQFF
V: TRBV20-1; J: TRBJ2-5; D: TRBD2; size: few; DNA: TGCAGCGTGGCGGGGGAGTACCAAGAGACCCAGTACTTC; CDR3: CSVAGEYQETQYF
V: TRBV6-6; J: TRBJ1-1; D: .; size: few; DNA: TGTGCCAGCAGTTACATGGGACACCTTGAAGCTTTCTTT; CDR3: CASSYMGHLEAFF
V: TRBV6-5; J: TRBJ2-3; D: TRBD2; size: many; DNA: TGTGCCAGCACCCGACTAGCGGGAGAGTATGGTGCAGATACGCAGTATTTT; CDR3: CASTRLAGEYGADTQYF
V: TRBV28; J: TRBJ1-6; D: .; size: few; DNA: TGTGCCAGCAGTTTAATAACGGGAGCCGATTCACCCCTCCACTTT; CDR3: CASSLITGADSPLHF
V: TRBV7-9; J: TRBJ1-6; D: .; size: .; DNA: TGTGCCAGCAGCCCGACGGAGGGGGTTTCACCCCTCCACTTT; CDR3: CASSPTEGVSPLHF
V: TRBV6-2/TRBV6-3; J: TRBJ1-5; D: .; size: .; DNA: TGTGCCAGCACCCGGAGGGGGGGAGGCAATCAGCCCCAGCATTTT; CDR3: CASTRRGGGNQPQHF
V: TRBV21-1; J: TRBJ2-7; D: .; size: many; DNA: TGTGCCAGCAGGGACAGGACTAGCGGGAATTTTGGGCAGTACTTC; CDR3: CASRDRTSGNFGQYF
V: TRBV5-1; J: TRBJ1-1; D: .; size: .; DNA: TGCGCCCGCCGCTACGACCTTGGCCCGGGGGTCCCTGCCGCTTTCTTT; CDR3: CARRYDLGPGVPAAFF
V: TRBV7-9; J: TRBJ2-7; D: TRBD2; size: many; DNA: TGTGCCAGCAGCGGGCTAGCGGGAGCTAGTTACGAGCAGTACTTC; CDR3: CASSGLAGASYEQYF